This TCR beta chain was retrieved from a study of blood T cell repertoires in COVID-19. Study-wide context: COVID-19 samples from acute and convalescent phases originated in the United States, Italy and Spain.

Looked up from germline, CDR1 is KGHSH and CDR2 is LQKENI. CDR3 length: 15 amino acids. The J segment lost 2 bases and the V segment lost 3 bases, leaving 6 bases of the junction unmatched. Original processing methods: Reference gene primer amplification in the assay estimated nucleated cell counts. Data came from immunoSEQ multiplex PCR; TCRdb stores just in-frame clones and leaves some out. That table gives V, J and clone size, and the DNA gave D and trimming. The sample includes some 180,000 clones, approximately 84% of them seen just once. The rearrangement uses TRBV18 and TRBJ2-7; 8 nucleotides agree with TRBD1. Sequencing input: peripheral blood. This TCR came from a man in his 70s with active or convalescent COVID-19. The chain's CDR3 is CASSPQGTGPYEQYF. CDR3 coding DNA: TGTGCCAGCTCACCGCAAGGGACAGGTCCCTACGAGCAGTACTTC.